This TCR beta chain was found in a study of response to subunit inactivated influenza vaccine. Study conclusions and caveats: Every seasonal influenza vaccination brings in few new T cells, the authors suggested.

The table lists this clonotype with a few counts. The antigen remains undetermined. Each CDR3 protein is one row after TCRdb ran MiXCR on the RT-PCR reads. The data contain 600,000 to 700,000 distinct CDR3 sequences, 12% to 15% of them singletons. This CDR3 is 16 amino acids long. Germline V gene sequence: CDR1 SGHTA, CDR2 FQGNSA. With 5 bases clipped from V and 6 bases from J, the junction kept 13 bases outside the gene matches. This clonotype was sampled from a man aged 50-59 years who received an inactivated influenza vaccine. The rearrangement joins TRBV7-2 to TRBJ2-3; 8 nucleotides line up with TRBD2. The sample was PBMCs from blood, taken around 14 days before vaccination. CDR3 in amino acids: CASSRSVSGGFDTQYF. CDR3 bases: TGTGCCAGCAGCCGATCCGTAAGCGGGGGATTTGATACGCAGTATTTT.